This section outlines one T cell receptor (beta chain) sequence together with its context. Germline V gives CDR1 SGHTA, CDR2 FQGNSA. The CDR3 spans 17 residues. With 3 bases removed from V and 0 bases from J, the gap between germline ends came to 15 bases. The data were taken from a study of blood T cell repertoires in COVID-19. In the study overall: Both acute and convalescent COVID-19 samples were obtained from the United States, Italy and Spain. PBMCs, B-cell-depleted T cells, or T cells provided the cDNA or gDNA that made up the material.

Method: immunoSEQ multiplex PCR; TCRdb's copy keeps in-frame clones and lacks some. The sample holds about 170,000 clones; under 85% are singletons and the top ten take around 2.8%. J is TRBJ1-3 and V is TRBV7-2; the D gene is possibly TRBD1 (6 bases). The source material was peripheral blood. The clonotype was recovered from a man between 70 and 80 years old with acute or convalescent COVID-19. The CDR3 coding sequence is TGTGCCAGCAGCTTTCTACAGGGACCTATCTCTGGAAACACCATATATTTT. It encodes CASSFLQGPISGNTIYF.